This T cell receptor beta chain stems from a study of blood T cells in healthy people across ages. Study as a whole: There was about one barcoded beta molecule captured by template switching per two T cells.

This CDR3 has 17 residues. V gave up 0 bases and J gave up 4 bases; unmatched junction bases: 10. From germline, CDR1 is LGHNA and CDR2 YNFKEQ. Study-level findings and limits: A strong correlation between TCR beta diversity and naive T cell percentage was seen.

This clonotype has a count of ten or more. Its antigen is currently unknown. Alongside a J-beta primer mix, a sample-barcoded 5' primer served in a second PCR lasting about 7 to 11 cycles. There were at least 2.5 million CDR3-containing paired-end reads obtained from each sample. From the 5' RACE reads, TCRdb called clonotypes with MiXCR, one entry per CDR3 protein. Counted here are 700,000 to 950,000 distinct CDR3 sequences, roughly 64% occurring once; the ten biggest clones make up approximately 21%. V usage is TRBV4-2 and J usage is TRBJ1-2; 8 positions match TRBD1. This TCR was recovered from a man aged 25 to 45 in good health. Sample: blood. CDR3 coding DNA: TGTGCCAGCAGCCAAGATATAGCTGAAGGGACAGGCTATGGCTACACCTTC. It is translated as CASSQDIAEGTGYGYTF.